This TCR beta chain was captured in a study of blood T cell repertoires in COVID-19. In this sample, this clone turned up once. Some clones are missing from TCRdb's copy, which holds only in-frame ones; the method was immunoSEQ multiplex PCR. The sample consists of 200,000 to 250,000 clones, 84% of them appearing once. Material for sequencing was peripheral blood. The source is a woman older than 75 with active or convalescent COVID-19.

CDR3 bases: TGTGCCAGCAGTGCCCACAGGGTTGGCTACACCTTC. The encoded protein is CASSAHRVGYTF. The rearrangement links TRBV28 to TRBJ1-2; a possible D gene is TRBD1 (6 bases). CDR3 length: 12 residues. V shed 5 bases and J shed 7 bases, with 11 bases lying between them. CDR1 MDHEN and CDR2 SYDVKM come from the germline V gene.